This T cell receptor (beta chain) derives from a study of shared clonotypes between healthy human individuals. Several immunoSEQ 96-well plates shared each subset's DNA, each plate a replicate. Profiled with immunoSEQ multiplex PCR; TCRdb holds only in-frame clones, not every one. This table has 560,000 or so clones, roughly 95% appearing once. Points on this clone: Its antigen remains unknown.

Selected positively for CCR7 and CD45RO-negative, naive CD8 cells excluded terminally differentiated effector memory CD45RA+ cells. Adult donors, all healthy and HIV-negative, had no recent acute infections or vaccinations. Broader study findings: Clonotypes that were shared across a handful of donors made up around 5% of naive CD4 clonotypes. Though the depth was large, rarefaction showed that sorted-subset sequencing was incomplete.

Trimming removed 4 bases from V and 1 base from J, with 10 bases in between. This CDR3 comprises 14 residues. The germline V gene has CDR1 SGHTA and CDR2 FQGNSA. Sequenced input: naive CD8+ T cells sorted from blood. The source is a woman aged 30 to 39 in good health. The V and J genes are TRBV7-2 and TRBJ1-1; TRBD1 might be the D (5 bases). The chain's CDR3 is CASSSMDKNTEAFF. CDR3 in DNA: TGTGCCAGCAGCTCGATGGACAAGAACACTGAAGCTTTCTTT. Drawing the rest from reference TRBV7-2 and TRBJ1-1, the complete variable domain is GAGVSQSPSNKVTEKGKDVELRCDPISGHTALYWYRQSLGQGLEFLIYFQGNSAPDKSGLPSDRFSAERTGGSVSTLTIQRTQQEDSAVYLCASSSMDKNTEAFFGQGTRLTVV.